The sequence of this TCR beta chain was determined in a study of T cell repertoires in cytomegalovirus infection. TCRdb re-called the reads with MiXCR, one entry per CDR3 protein. The sample lists approximately 260,000 distinct CDR3 sequences, about a sixth occurring once. The sequence derives from a human donor in good health (CMV status not recorded). Some clones in this sample may be carry-over from other donors' samples. The specimen sequenced was CD8+ T cells from PBMCs.

CDR3 sequence reads: CASRSDTGELFF. In DNA, the CDR3 is TGTGCCAGCAGGTCAGACACCGGGGAGCTGTTTTTT. V and J are TRBV5-4 and TRBJ2-2; D is unclear. The V end lost 5 bases, the J end lost 3 bases, and 5 bases lay between the germline ends. The CDR3 is made up of 12 amino acids. CDR1 SGHNT and CDR2 YYREEE come from the germline V gene (reference sequence).